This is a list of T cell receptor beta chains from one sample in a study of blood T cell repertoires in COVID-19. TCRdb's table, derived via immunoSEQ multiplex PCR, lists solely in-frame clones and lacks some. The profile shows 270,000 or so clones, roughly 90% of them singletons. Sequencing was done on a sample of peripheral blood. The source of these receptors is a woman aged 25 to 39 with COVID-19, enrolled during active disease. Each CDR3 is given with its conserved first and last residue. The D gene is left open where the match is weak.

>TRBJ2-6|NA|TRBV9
CASSVATGLTSGANVLTF
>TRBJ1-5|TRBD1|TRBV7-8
CASSSRQGVSNQPQHF
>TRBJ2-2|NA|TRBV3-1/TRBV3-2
CASSQVTGELFF
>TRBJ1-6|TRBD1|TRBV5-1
CASSLGQGASESPLHF
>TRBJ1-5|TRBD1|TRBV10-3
CAISRTGGENQPQHF
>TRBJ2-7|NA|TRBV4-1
CASSQTPGREQYF
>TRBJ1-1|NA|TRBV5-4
CASSLGAGSTEAFF
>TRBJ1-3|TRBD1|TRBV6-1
CASSAKPSSGQFSGNTIYF
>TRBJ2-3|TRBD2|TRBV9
CASSASSGADTQYF
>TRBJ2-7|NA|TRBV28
CASSKSRSYEQYF
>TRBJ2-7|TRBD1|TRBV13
CASSSGLQGLEQYF
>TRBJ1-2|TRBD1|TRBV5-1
CASSFRTGGTANYGYTF
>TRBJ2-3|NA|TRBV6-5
CASRPSGADTQYF
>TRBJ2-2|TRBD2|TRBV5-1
CASSPPGLAGGNTGELFF
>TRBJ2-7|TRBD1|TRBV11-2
CASRGSDRVEQYF
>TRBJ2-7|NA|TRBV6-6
CASSLGGRDEQYF
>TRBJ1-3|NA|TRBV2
CASRGGWGLSGNTIYF
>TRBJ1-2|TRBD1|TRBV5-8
CASSLPRQGYYGYTF
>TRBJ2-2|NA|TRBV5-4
CASSMRDAGELFF
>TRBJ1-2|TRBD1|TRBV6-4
CASSTTGGWGYTF
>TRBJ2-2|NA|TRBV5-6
CASSSQGVRNTGELFF
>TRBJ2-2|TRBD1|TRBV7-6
CASSLSRQGENTGELFF
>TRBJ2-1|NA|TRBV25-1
CASSVFRTEITFDEQFF